One sample yielded the 10 T cell receptor beta chains listed below, sequenced in a study of blood T cell repertoires in COVID-19. Profiling relied on immunoSEQ multiplex PCR, and the TCRdb table lists in-frame clones only, not all of them. The profile shows around 220,000 clones, 80% to 85% of them singletons. The material sequenced was peripheral blood. The source of these receptors is a man aged 30 to 39 with active or convalescent COVID-19.

The rearrangement uses TRBV28 and TRBJ2-6; 9 bases map to TRBD1. The CDR3 has 16 residues. CDR1 and CDR2 (germline): MDHEN, SYDVKM. The ends lost 7 bases at V and 1 base at J; junction bases unmatched: 5. CDR3 in DNA: TGTGCCAGCATGGACAGGGGTTATTCTGGGGCCAACGTCCTGACTTTC. Protein: CASMDRGYSGANVLTF.

This clone was counted only a few times. The same CDR3 can be traced to other DNA sequences in this sample. The chain has TRBV28 and TRBJ1-6; TRBD1 agrees at 8 bases. The CDR3 loop spans 18 amino acids. CDR1 is MDHEN, CDR2 SYDVKM, per germline. Losses at the gene ends were 1 base for V and 0 bases for J; bases not matched to a gene: 5. CDR3 coding DNA: TGTGCCAGCAGTTTATCCAGGGGGCTCGGCTCCTATAATTCACCCCTCCACTTT. Translating it yields CASSLSRGLGSYNSPLHF.

The chain links TRBV19 to TRBJ1-3; TRBD1 matches at 9 bases. CDR1 and CDR2 from the germline V gene are LNHDA and SQIVND (reference sequence). The V segment lost 4 bases and the J segment 0 bases; nucleotides outside the gene matches: 4. This CDR3 spans 16 amino acids. CDR3 amino acids: CASSTRDRVSGNTIYF. DNA for the CDR3: TGTGCCAGTAGTACACGGGACAGGGTCTCTGGAAACACCATATATTTT.

The chain uses TRBV5-8 and TRBJ1-5; 8 nucleotides align to TRBD1. V trimming: 4 bases; J trimming: 2 bases; junction bases outside the gene matches: 11. Germline V CDR1 and CDR2: SGHTS, YDEGEE. This CDR3 region has 17 residues. DNA for the CDR3: TGTGCCAGCAGCCCCCGGGTGACAGGGGTCCGCAATCAGCCCCAGCATTTT. The encoded protein is CASSPRVTGVRNQPQHF.

V and J are TRBV6-5 and TRBJ2-7, with 9 bases lining up with TRBD1. The CDR3 has 12 residues. V shed 10 bases, J shed 9 bases, and the junction held 10 bases outside the gene matches. CDR1 MNHEY and CDR2 SVGAGI come from the germline V gene. CDR3 loop: CATRDRAHRQYF. DNA of the CDR3: TGTGCCACCCGGGACAGGGCCCACCGGCAGTACTTC.

The chain has TRBV5-1 and TRBJ1-6; maybe TRBD1 (6 bases). V lost 0 bases and J 4 bases, leaving 8 bases between the germline ends. CDR3 size: 15 residues. CDR1 and CDR2 (germline): SGHRS, YFSETQ. The CDR3, as DNA: TGCGCCAGCAGCTTGGATCAGGGGTATAATTCACCCCTCCACTTT. Its translation is CASSLDQGYNSPLHF.

This clone was detected only a few times. This rearrangement joins TRBV10-3 to TRBJ1-2; 7 nucleotides agree with TRBD1. Germline V lookup: CDR1 ENHRY, CDR2 SYGVKD. The V and J ends lost 6 bases and 4 bases, in that order; junction bases with no gene match: 5. CDR3 length: 13 residues. The chain's CDR3 is CAIRDRRGYGYTF. The DNA of the CDR3 is TGTGCCATCAGGGACAGGAGAGGCTATGGCTACACCTTC.

Written as DNA, the CDR3 is TGTGCCAGCAGCCCCCCGGGGCCACAGGGGGCGATAAACACCGGGGAGCTGTTTTTT. This translates into CASSPPGPQGAINTGELFF. The chain combines TRBV21-1 with TRBJ2-2; the D call TRBD1 from the table was never checked on the DNA. TRBV21-1 is given as a pseudogene. The CDR3 is made up of 19 amino acids.

This clone is categorized as medium-sized. The chain has TRBV4-2 and TRBJ2-1; 8 bases fit TRBD1. This CDR3 region has 16 residues. The germline V gene has CDR1 LGHNA and CDR2 YNFKEQ. V trimming: 0 bases; J trimming: 6 bases; junction bases outside the gene matches: 7. DNA for the CDR3: TGTGCCAGCAGCCAAGATTCCCAGGGGGCAGGCAATGAGCAGTTCTTC. Translation: CASSQDSQGAGNEQFF.

This clone is a singleton in its sample. The V call is TRBV7-2, the J call TRBJ2-2; D is perhaps TRBD1 (5 bases). The V gene's germline CDR1 is SGHTA and CDR2 FQGNSA. The CDR3 consists of 14 residues. The V gene lost 3 bases and the J gene lost 3 bases, with 8 bases spanning the gap. The CDR3 spells CASSFGADTGELFF. The CDR3 DNA sequence: TGTGCCAGCAGCTTTGGGGCGGACACCGGGGAGCTGTTTTTT.